This T cell receptor beta chain was sequenced during a study of T cell responses to AZD1222 COVID-19 vaccine (dated by TCRdb to the early 2020s). For the study in its entirety: AZD1222 recipients with second doses at about 4 weeks or about 12 weeks were pooled, because spike-specific TCR depth and breadth did not differ between schedules. A total of over 230 trial participants underwent TCR sequencing, of whom some 210 received two doses of AZD1222 and approximately 25 received two doses of the MenACWY control vaccine. Enrollment into the trials was organized by age into subgroups of 18-55, 56-69 and 70-plus years, and those subgroups contained roughly 150, 30 and 60 TCR-sequenced participants, respectively.

The paper as a whole reports these results and caveats: The vaccine-associated CD4 TCRs covered the entire spike protein, and the dominant responses fell in regions 160-218 and 743-854. Conclusions about previously exposed vaccinees were limited because only six AZD1222 recipients were SARS-CoV-2 seropositive at baseline. Because no samples from the day 14 peak response were available, repertoires could be characterized only after the peak T cell response. After two AZD1222 doses, both the breadth and the depth of spike-specific TCRs were significantly higher than at day 0 and than in MenACWY recipients. Reportedly, almost half of the unique spike-specific TCRs recognized epitopes lying outside the regions that are mutated in the B.1.351 and B.1.1.7 variants. The 56-69-year group was small, and its depth increase did not reach significance, likely because of low power. Most participants were white British and females outnumbered males, and the authors suggested that clonal diversity may have been underestimated.

Details on this clone: This clone's antigen is unknown. There are no base qualities to consult, and no much larger clone falls within one base.

Per the germline V gene, SGHAT is the CDR1 and FQNNGV is the CDR2. The CDR3, cysteine through phenylalanine, is 14 amino acids long. Only the CDR3 DNA stays, 42 bases, in frame from base 1. Cut back by 0 bases and 5 bases, the V and J ends lie 10 bases apart. The CDR3 regions of human TCRbeta chains were subjected to immunosequencing. Regarding the original processing steps: Repertoire TCRs were checked for matches against a reference library of SARS-CoV-2-specific TCRs that had been generated using the MIRA antigen-specificity platform. Breadth was defined as the fraction of unique TCRs that were SARS-CoV-2-associated. Depth was defined as the fraction of total T cells that were SARS-CoV-2-associated. Using the MIRA data, each spike-specific TCR was mapped to the spike region that the TCR reacts to and placed in a CD4 or CD8 class. Log10-transformed breadth and depth values were compared by one-way ANOVA with Sidak's multiple comparisons tests. What TCRdb holds here is the immuneACCESS table cut down to in-frame rearrangements. Part of the clones is not present; checked against another copy, under half of the missing clones reflect an unresolved V gene, and the others are unexplained. The V and J calls and clone size were taken over from that table, and D and trimming were inferred from the DNA. The sample records over 150,000 clones, 80% to 90% of which are singletons. Clones ranked in the top ten supply approximately 0.5% of the sample.

The intended sense of this specimen's time point label: baseline before first vaccination. Vaccinee samples came from UK trials COV001 and COV002, including a single-blind randomized controlled phase 2/3 trial of AZD1222 (ChAdOx1 nCoV-19) in healthy adults. For TCRbeta chain sequencing, PBMC samples from trial participants were taken at day 0 and at day 28 after the second dose. Here the chain combines TRBV11-2 and TRBJ2-5; TRBD2 is possibly the D segment (6 matching bases). This clonotype was sampled from an adult in good health. Specimen: peripheral blood, collected on day 0 of AZD1222 vaccination. The nucleotide sequence reads as follows: TGTGCCAGCAGCTTAGACGGGGGATCGGAGACCCAGTACTTC. This encodes CASSLDGGSETQYF.